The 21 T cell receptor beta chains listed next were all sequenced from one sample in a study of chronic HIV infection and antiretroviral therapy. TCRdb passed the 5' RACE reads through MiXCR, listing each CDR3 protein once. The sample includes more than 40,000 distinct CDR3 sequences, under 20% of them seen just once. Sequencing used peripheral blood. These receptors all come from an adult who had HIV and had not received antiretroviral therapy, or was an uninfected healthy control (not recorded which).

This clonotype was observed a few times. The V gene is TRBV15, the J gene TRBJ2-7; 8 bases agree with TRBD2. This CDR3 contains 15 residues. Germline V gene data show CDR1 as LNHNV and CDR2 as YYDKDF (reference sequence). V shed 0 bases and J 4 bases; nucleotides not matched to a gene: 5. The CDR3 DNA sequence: TGTGCCACCAGCAGAGATGCTGCTAGCGGGTACGAGCAGTACTTC. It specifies CATSRDAASGYEQYF.

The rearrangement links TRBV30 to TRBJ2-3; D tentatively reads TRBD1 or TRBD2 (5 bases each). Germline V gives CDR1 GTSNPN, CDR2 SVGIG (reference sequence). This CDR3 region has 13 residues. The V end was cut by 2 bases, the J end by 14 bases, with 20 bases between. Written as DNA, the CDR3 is TGTGCCTGGAGTTTGACCGGGACGCCCCTTCGGTATTTT. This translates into CAWSLTGTPLRYF.

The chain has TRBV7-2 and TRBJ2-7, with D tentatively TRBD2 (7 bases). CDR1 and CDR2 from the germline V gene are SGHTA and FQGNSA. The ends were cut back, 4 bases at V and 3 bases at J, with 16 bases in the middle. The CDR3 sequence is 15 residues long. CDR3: CASSSVGGRSYEQYF. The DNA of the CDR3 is TGTGCCAGCAGCTCCGTGGGGGGGCGAAGCTACGAGCAGTACTTC.

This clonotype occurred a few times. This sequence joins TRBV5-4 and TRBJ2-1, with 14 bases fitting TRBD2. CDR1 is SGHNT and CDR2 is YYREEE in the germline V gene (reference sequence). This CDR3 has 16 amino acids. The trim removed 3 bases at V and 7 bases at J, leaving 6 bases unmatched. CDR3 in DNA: TGTGCCAGCAGCTCGGGGACTAGCGGGAGAGGGAATGAGCAGTTCTTC. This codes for CASSSGTSGRGNEQFF.

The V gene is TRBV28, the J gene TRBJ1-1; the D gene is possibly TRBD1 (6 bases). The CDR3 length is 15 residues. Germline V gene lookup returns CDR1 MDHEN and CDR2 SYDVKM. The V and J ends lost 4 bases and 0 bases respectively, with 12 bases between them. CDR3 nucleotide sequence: TGTGCCAGCAGTTCACCCGGACAGTTGAACACTGAAGCTTTCTTT. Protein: CASSSPGQLNTEAFF.

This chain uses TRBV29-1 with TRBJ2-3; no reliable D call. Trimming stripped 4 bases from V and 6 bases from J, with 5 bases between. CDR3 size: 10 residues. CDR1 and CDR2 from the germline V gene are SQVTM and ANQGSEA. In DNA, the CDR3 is TGCAGCGTTGCTCCCGATACGCAGTATTTT. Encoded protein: CSVAPDTQYF.

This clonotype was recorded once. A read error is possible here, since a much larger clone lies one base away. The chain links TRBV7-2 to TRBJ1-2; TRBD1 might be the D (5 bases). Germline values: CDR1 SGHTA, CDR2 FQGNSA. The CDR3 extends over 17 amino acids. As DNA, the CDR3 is TGTGCCAGCAGCTTATCCCAACATAGACAGCCCCACTTTGGCGACACCTTC. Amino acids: CASSLSQHRQPHFGDTF.

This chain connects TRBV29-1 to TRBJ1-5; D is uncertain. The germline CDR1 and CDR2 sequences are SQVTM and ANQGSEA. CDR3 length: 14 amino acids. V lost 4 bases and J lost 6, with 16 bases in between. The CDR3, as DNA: TGCAGCGTTGCTGAGGGAGGTTTAGGTCAGCCCCAGCATTTT. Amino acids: CSVAEGGLGQPQHF.

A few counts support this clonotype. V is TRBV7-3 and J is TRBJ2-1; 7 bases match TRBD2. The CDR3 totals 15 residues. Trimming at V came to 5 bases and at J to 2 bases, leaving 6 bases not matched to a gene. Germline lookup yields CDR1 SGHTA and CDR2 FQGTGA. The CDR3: CASSAQRGTYNEQFF. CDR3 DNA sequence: TGTGCCAGCAGCGCCCAGCGGGGCACCTACAATGAGCAGTTCTTC.

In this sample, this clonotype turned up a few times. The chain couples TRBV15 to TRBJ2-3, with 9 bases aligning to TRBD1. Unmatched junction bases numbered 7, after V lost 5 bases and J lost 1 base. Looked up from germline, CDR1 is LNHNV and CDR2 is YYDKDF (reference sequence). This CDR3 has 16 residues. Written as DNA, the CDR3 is TGTGCCACCAGCTTCCGGACAGGGGTACGCACAGATACGCAGTATTTT. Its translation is CATSFRTGVRTDTQYF.

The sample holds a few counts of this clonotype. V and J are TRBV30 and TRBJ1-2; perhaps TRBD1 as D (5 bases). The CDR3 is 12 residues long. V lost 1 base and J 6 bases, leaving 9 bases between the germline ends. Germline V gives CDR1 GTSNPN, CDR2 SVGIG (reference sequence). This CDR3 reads CAWSETRDGYTF. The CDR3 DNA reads TGTGCCTGGAGTGAGACCAGGGATGGCTACACCTTC. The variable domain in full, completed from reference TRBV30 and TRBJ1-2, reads SQTIHQWPATLVQPVGSPLSLECTVEGTSNPNLYWYRQAAGRGLQLLFYSVGIGQISSEVPQNLSASRPQDRQFILSSKKLLLSDSGFYLCAWSETRDGYTFGSGTRLTVV.

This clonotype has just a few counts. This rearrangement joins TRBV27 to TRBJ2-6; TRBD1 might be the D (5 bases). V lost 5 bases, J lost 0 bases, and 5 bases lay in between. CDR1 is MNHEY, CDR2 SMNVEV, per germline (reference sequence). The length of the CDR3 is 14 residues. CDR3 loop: CASSDSSGANVLTF. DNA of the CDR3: TGTGCCAGCAGTGACAGCTCTGGGGCCAACGTCCTGACTTTC.

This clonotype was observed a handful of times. The chain's CDR3 is CASSLLLREAFF. The CDR3, as DNA: TGTGCCAGCAGTTTGTTGCTCCGTGAAGCTTTCTTT. V and J are TRBV28 and TRBJ1-1, with unresolved D. The CDR3 contains 12 residues. Trimming removed 3 bases at V and 7 bases at J, with 9 bases between. CDR1 is MDHEN, CDR2 SYDVKM, per germline. The variable domain in full, completed from reference TRBV28 and TRBJ1-1, reads DVKVTQSSRYLVKRTGEKVFLECVQDMDHENMFWYRQDPGLGLRLIYFSYDVKMKEKGDIPEGYSVSREKKERFSLILESASTNQTSMYLCASSLLLREAFFGQGTRLTVV.

The DNA for the CDR3 is TGCGCCAGCAGCCATCCCCCAGGTTCAGCAGCCGAGCAGTACTTC. It translates to CASSHPPGSAAEQYF. The V gene is TRBV4-1, the J gene TRBJ2-7; D not certain. Germline loops: CDR1 MGHRA, CDR2 YSYEKL. V shed 3 bases and J shed 6 bases, with 18 bases lying between them. The CDR3 extends over 15 amino acids.

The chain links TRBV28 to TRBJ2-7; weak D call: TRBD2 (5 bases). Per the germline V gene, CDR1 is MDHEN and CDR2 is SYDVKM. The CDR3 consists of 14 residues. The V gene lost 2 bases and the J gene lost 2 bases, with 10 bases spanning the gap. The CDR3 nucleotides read TGTGCCAGCAGTTTAGCGGGTTACACCTACGAGCAGTACTTC. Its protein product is CASSLAGYTYEQYF.

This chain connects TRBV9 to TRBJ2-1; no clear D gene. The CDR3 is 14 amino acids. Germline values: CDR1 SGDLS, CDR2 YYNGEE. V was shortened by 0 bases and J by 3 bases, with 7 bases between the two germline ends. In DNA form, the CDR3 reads TGTGCCAGCAGCGTAGAAGGAGACTACAATGAGCAGTTCTTC. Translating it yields CASSVEGDYNEQFF.

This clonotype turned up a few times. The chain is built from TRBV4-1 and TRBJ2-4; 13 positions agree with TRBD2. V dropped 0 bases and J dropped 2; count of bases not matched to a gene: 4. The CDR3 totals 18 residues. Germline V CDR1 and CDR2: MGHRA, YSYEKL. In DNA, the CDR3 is TGCGCCAGCAGCCAAGATATGGGACTAGCGGGACCCAAAAACATTCAGTACTTC. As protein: CASSQDMGLAGPKNIQYF.

The CDR3 region has the DNA TGTGCCACTGCTAGCGCGAGATTCAATGAGCAGTTCTTC. Its protein is CATASARFNEQFF. The chain joins TRBV19 to TRBJ2-1; the D gene is possibly TRBD2 (6 bases). Trimming pared 10 bases from V and 6 bases from J, leaving 16 bases between. Germline-derived CDR1 and CDR2 are LNHDA and SQIVND (reference sequence). The length of the CDR3 is 13 residues.

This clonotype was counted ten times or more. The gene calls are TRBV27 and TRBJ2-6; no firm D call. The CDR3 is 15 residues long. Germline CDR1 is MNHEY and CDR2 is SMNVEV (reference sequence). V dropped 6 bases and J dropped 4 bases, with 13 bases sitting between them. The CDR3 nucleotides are TGTGCCAGCAGCTGGCCTCCCCCAGGGGCCAACGTCCTGACTTTC. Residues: CASSWPPPGANVLTF.

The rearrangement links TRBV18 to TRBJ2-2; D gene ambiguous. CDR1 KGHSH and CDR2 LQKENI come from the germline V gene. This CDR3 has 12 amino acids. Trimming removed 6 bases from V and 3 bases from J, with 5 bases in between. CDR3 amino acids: CASSFDTGELFF. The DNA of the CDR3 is TGTGCCAGCTCCTTCGACACCGGGGAGCTGTTTTTT.

The CDR3 protein is CASSLARGTVTEAFF. Written as DNA, the CDR3 is TGTGCCAGCAGCTTGGCCAGGGGCACGGTCACTGAAGCTTTCTTT. The chain links TRBV5-5 to TRBJ1-1, with D perhaps TRBD1 (6 bases). Trimming left V 0 bases short and J 4 bases short, with 13 bases between. The CDR3 is 15 amino acids. CDR1 and CDR2 (germline): SGHKS, YYEKEE (reference sequence).